This TCR beta chain was identified during a study of PD-1 blockade in classical Hodgkin lymphoma. Here immunoSEQ multiplex PCR was the method, and the copy in TCRdb shows in-frame clones only, minus some. Of about 23,000 clones in the sample, about 78% are singletons; the top ten hold about 18%. Germline values: CDR1 LNHDA, CDR2 SQIVND (reference sequence). V lost 5 bases and J 2 bases, leaving 13 bases between the germline ends. This CDR3 is built from 16 residues. Each patient experienced a relapse that followed autologous stem cell transplantation, and brentuximab vedotin exposure varied. This rearrangement joins TRBV19 to TRBJ2-6, with D hard to call. The TCR was taken from a human donor with classical Hodgkin lymphoma. The source was peripheral blood mononuclear cells (PBMCs), collected before the second cycle of nivolumab. The DNA for the CDR3 is TGTGCCAGTAGTCTCAGGATGGGGACTGGGGCCAACGTCCTGACTTTC. Protein sequence: CASSLRMGTGANVLTF.